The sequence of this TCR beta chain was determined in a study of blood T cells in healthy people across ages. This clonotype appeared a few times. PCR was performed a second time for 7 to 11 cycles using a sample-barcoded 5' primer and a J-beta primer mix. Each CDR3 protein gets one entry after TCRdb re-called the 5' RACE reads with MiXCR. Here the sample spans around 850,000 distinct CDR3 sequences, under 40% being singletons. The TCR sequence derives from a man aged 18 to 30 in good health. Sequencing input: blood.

CDR3 residues: CASSVGASVEEQYF. The CDR3 nucleotides read TGTGCCAGCAGCGTAGGAGCTTCGGTCGAGGAGCAGTACTTC. The chain is built from TRBV9 and TRBJ2-5; D not resolved. From germline, CDR1 is SGDLS and CDR2 YYNGEE. CDR3 size: 14 residues. With 0 bases removed from V and 11 bases from J, the gap between germline ends came to 17 bases.